The source of this T cell receptor (beta chain) is a study of T-cell memory formation after mild COVID-19. Trimming cost V 3 bases and J 6 bases; bases outside gene matches: 10. The CDR3 covers 16 residues. CDR1 is SNHLY and CDR2 is FYNNEI in the germline V gene. One entry per CDR3 protein results from TCRdb running MiXCR on the 5' RACE reads. The sample yields approximately 480,000 distinct CDR3 sequences, around a sixth seen once. This TCR came from an adult woman who had mild COVID-19 (a few samples of this study predate the infection). Cell type and time point are not known. This sequence joins TRBV2 and TRBJ1-5; TRBD1 matches at 8 bases. The sample comprised PBMCs or a T cell subset sorted from them (not recorded which). The CDR3 is CASSDPAGGAAQPQHF. The DNA of the CDR3 is TGTGCCAGCAGTGATCCCGCAGGGGGCGCAGCTCAGCCCCAGCATTTT.